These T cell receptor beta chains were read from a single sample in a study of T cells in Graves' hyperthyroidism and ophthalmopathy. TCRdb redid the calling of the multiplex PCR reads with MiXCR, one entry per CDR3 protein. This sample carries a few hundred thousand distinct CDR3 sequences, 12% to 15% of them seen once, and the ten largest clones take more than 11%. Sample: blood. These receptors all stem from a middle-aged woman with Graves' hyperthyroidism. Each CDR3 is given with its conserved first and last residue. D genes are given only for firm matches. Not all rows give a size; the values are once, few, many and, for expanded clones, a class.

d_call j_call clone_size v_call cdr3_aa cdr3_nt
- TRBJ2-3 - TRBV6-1 CASSEIRDTQYF TGTGCCAGCAGTGAAATTAGAGATACGCAGTATTTT
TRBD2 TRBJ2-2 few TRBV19 CASSIRLAGTGGELFF TGTGCCAGTAGTATACGACTAGCGGGGACGGGCGGGGAGCTGTTTTTT
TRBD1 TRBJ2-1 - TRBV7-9 CASSSRQGNEQFF TGTGCCAGCAGCTCTCGACAGGGCAATGAGCAGTTCTTC
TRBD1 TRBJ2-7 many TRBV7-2 CASSLEGTDRQKQYF TGTGCCAGCAGCTTAGAAGGGACAGACCGGCAAAAGCAGTACTTC
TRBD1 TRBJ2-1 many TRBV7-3 CASSFPQGEQFF TGTGCCAGCAGCTTCCCACAGGGGGAGCAGTTCTTC
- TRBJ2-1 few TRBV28 CASSAPREGQFF TGTGCCAGCAGCGCCCCCAGGGAAGGGCAGTTCTTC
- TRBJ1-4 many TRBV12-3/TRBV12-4 CASSLDRWDEKLFF TGTGCCAGCAGTTTGGACAGATGGGATGAAAAACTGTTTTTT
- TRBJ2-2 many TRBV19 CASSLGRATGELFF TGTGCCAGTAGTCTGGGCAGGGCCACCGGGGAGCTGTTTTTT
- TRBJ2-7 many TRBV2 CASSEVLAGTSYEQYF TGTGCCAGCAGTGAAGTTCTGGCGGGAACCTCCTACGAGCAGTACTTC
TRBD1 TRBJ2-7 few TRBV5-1 CASSPSGTGNYEQYF TGCGCCAGCAGCCCGAGTGGGACAGGGAACTACGAGCAGTACTTC
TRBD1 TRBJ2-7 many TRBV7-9 CASSPPGTGVLEQYF TGTGCCAGCAGCCCCCCCGGGACAGGGGTGCTCGAGCAGTACTTC
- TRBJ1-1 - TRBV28 CASSSPGRTQAFF TGTGCCAGCAGTTCGCCCGGGAGGACCCAAGCTTTCTTT
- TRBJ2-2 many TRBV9 CASSFRDSNTGELFF TGTGCCAGCAGCTTCAGAGATTCGAACACCGGGGAGCTGTTTTTT
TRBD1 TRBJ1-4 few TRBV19 CATRDRLNEKLFF TGTGCCACCAGGGACAGGTTAAATGAAAAACTGTTTTTT
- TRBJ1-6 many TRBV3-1 CASSQDLVQSPLHF TGTGCCAGCAGCCAAGATTTAGTCCAATCACCCCTCCACTTT
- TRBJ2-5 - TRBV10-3 CATEGLGETQYF TGTGCCACAGAGGGGCTGGGGGAGACCCAGTACTTC
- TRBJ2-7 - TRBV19 CASRPTLGAYEQYF TGTGCCAGTAGGCCGACCCTTGGGGCCTACGAGCAGTACTTC
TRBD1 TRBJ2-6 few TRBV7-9 CASSFDRGHPYFGANVLTF TGTGCCAGCAGCTTCGACAGGGGGCACCCTTACTTTGGGGCCAACGTCCTGACTTTC
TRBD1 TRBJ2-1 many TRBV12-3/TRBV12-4 CASSSGQGKLNEQFF TGTGCCAGCAGTTCGGGACAGGGGAAATTGAATGAGCAGTTCTTC
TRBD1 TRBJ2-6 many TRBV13 CASSSGQGVTSGANVLTF TGTGCCAGCAGCTCCGGACAGGGGGTCACATCTGGGGCCAACGTCCTGACTTTC
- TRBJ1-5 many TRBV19 CASSEIRAPGNQPQHF TGTGCCAGTAGTGAGATCCGAGCCCCGGGCAATCAGCCCCAGCATTTT
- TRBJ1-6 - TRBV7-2 CASSRKVDSPLHF TGTGCCAGCAGCCGGAAGGTGGATTCACCCCTCCACTTT
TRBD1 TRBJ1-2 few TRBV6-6 CASSYSSRDRQNGSYGYTF TGTGCCAGCAGTTACTCATCCCGGGACAGACAAAACGGGAGCTATGGCTACACCTTC
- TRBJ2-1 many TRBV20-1 CSATFGGSNNEQFF TGCAGTGCCACGTTCGGGGGATCGAATAATGAGCAGTTCTTC
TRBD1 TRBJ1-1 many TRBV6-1 CASRWTGQNTEAFF TGTGCCAGCAGGTGGACAGGGCAGAACACTGAAGCTTTCTTT
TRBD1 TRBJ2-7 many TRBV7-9 CASSSVVQGARSYEQYF TGTGCCAGCAGCTCCGTGGTCCAGGGGGCTCGTTCCTACGAGCAGTACTTC
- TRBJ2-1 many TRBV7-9 CASSLVEAGGNEQFF TGTGCCAGCAGCTTAGTCGAGGCGGGCGGCAATGAGCAGTTCTTC
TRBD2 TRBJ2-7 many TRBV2 CASRTTGGSGSYEQYF TGTGCCAGCAGGACGACTGGCGGGAGCGGCTCCTACGAGCAGTACTTC
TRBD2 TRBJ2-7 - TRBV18 CASSPRLASGAYEQYF TGTGCCAGCTCACCACGATTAGCTAGCGGAGCGTACGAGCAGTACTTC
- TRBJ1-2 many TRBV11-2 CASSLGLGGPDLYGYTF TGTGCCAGCAGCTTAGGGCTTGGAGGGCCAGACCTCTATGGCTACACCTTC
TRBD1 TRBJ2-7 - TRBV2 CASSVGGGQVGFEQYF TGTGCCAGCAGTGTTGGGGGTGGACAGGTAGGGTTCGAGCAGTACTTC
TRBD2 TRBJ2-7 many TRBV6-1 CASSPFRGASGSDEQYF TGTGCCAGCAGTCCATTCCGGGGGGCTAGCGGGAGTGACGAGCAGTACTTC
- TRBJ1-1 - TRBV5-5 CASSFRVQAEAFF TGTGCCAGCAGCTTCAGGGTACAGGCTGAAGCTTTCTTT
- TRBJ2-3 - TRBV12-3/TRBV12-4 CASSFSTGTDTQYF TGTGCCAGCAGTTTTTCGACAGGCACAGATACGCAGTATTTT
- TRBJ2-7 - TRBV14 CASSQRQPSEQYF TGTGCCAGCAGCCAAAGACAGCCCTCCGAGCAGTACTTC
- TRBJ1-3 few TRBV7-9 CASSLDTNTIYF TGTGCCAGCAGCTTAGATACAAACACCATATATTTT
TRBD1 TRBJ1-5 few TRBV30 CAWTHHRGRRGNQPQHF TGTGCCTGGACCCACCACAGGGGGCGCCGAGGCAATCAGCCCCAGCATTTT
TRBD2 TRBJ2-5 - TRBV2 CASVREGPETQYF TGTGCCAGCGTTCGGGAGGGCCCCGAGACCCAGTACTTC
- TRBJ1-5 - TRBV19 CASSIGGAGARRPQHF TGTGCCAGTAGTATCGGAGGTGCAGGGGCACGACGGCCCCAGCATTTT
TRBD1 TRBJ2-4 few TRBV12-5 CASGLVMRTGNIQYF TGTGCTAGTGGTTTGGTCATGAGGACAGGAAACATTCAGTACTTC
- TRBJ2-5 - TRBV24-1 CATSDSAAETQYF TGTGCCACCAGTGATTCAGCTGCCGAGACCCAGTACTTC